These T cell receptor beta chains were read from a single sample in a study of blood T cells in healthy people across ages. Using its own MiXCR run on the 5' RACE reads, TCRdb lists one record per CDR3 protein. The sample includes 1.5 million to 1.8 million distinct CDR3 sequences, roughly 43% seen only once; the top ten take 4%. What was sequenced was blood. The receptors originated from a young woman in good health. Both conserved end residues are part of each CDR3. Fields, in order: CDR3 length, clone size, J gene, V gene, D gene, CDR3 protein, CDR3 DNA. A D gene is named only where the DNA matches it firmly. Clone size is given for some rows only: seen once, a few or many times, or a class if the clone is expanded.

>12|NA|TRBJ2-5|TRBV10-3|NA
CAIGSGQETQYF
TGTGCCATCGGTTCAGGCCAAGAGACCCAGTACTTC
>13|NA|TRBJ2-7|TRBV27|TRBD2
CASRGLDSYEQYF
TGTGCCAGCAGGGGACTAGACTCCTACGAGCAGTACTTC
>16|few|TRBJ2-7|TRBV6-2/TRBV6-3|NA
CASSYPGTPLNYEQYF
TGTGCCAGCAGTTACCCTGGGACACCTTTAAACTACGAGCAGTACTTC
>12|NA|TRBJ2-1|TRBV2|NA
CATTTLGETQFF
TGTGCCACCACCACACTAGGAGAGACCCAGTTCTTC
>17|NA|TRBJ2-5|TRBV5-1|TRBD2
CASSPPGLAGGTETQYF
TGCGCCAGCAGCCCTCCGGGACTAGCGGGAGGGACGGAGACCCAGTACTTC
>13|NA|TRBJ2-3|TRBV7-2|NA
CASTKTRSDTQYF
TGTGCCAGCACTAAGACGCGCTCGGATACGCAGTATTTT
>14|few|TRBJ1-2|TRBV7-9|NA
CASSSRGGIYGYTF
TGTGCCAGCAGTAGTCGTGGGGGTATCTATGGCTACACCTTC
>13|once|TRBJ1-1|TRBV6-1|NA
CAGTHQENTEAFF
TGTGCCGGCACTCACCAGGAAAACACTGAAGCTTTCTTT
>11|NA|TRBJ2-5|TRBV7-8|NA
CASRRRETQYF
TGTGCCAGCAGGAGGCGAGAGACCCAGTACTTC
>14|NA|TRBJ2-1|TRBV4-1|NA
CASSQDRGGLEQFF
TGCGCCAGCAGCCAAGATAGGGGTGGGTTGGAGCAGTTCTTC
>14|few|TRBJ2-3|TRBV20-1|TRBD2
CSARASGRTDTQYF
TGCAGTGCTAGGGCTAGCGGGAGGACAGATACGCAGTATTTT
>17|NA|TRBJ1-2|TRBV7-6|TRBD1
CASSSSPLPDRAGGYTF
TGTGCCAGCAGCTCCTCACCACTTCCAGACAGGGCTGGTGGCTACACCTTC
>13|NA|TRBJ1-6|TRBV7-9|NA
CASSGTVPPPLHF
TGTGCCAGCAGCGGGACGGTCCCGCCACCCCTCCACTTT
>13|NA|TRBJ1-1|TRBV9|NA
CASSVVASTEAFF
TGTGCCAGCAGCGTAGTGGCCTCGACTGAAGCTTTCTTT
>13|few|TRBJ1-2|TRBV20-1|NA
CSASVEVSYGYTF
TGCAGTGCTAGTGTGGAAGTCAGCTATGGCTACACCTTC
>15|once|TRBJ2-1|TRBV4-1|NA
CASSPQGRPQREQFF
TGCGCCAGCAGCCCCCAAGGCAGGCCCCAGCGGGAGCAGTTCTTC
>13|NA|TRBJ2-1|TRBV6-5|NA
CASSATSVYEQFF
TGTGCCAGCAGTGCTACATCTGTCTACGAGCAGTTCTTC
>18|NA|TRBJ2-1|TRBV7-2|TRBD2
CASSSDLGLAGGYNKQFF
TGTGCCAGCAGCTCTGATCTAGGACTAGCGGGGGGTTACAATAAGCAGTTCTTC
>13|few|TRBJ1-2|TRBV7-9|NA
CASSLSQVEGYTF
TGTGCCAGCAGCTTATCCCAGGTCGAGGGCTACACCTTC
>15|few|TRBJ1-6|TRBV20-1|NA
CSARVWGSSNSPLHF
TGCAGTGCTAGAGTCTGGGGCTCTTCGAATTCACCCCTCCACTTT
>14|NA|TRBJ1-6|TRBV20-1|TRBD1
CSARAFAGGSPLHF
TGCAGTGCTAGAGCTTTCGCAGGGGGATCACCCCTCCACTTT
>12|NA|TRBJ2-1|TRBV28|NA
CASSLLLQGQFF
TGTGCCAGCAGTTTGCTCCTCCAAGGGCAGTTCTTC
>14|few|TRBJ2-3|TRBV5-1|NA
CASLEGVSTDTQYF
TGCGCCAGCCTAGAGGGGGTGAGCACAGATACGCAGTATTTT
>15|NA|TRBJ1-1|TRBV11-2|NA
CASRGKWWENTEAFF
TGTGCCAGCAGGGGCAAGTGGTGGGAGAACACTGAAGCTTTCTTT
>17|NA|TRBJ1-2|TRBV25-1|TRBD1
CASSVPGQGVNSYGYTF
TGTGCCAGCAGTGTACCGGGACAGGGAGTTAATTCCTATGGCTACACCTTC
>13|NA|TRBJ2-1|TRBV7-9|TRBD1
CASTRTGYPEQFF
TGTGCCAGCACCCGGACAGGGTATCCTGAGCAGTTCTTC
>16|few|TRBJ1-5|TRBV11-2|TRBD1
CASSRVSGRGVQPQHF
TGTGCCAGCAGCCGAGTTTCGGGCAGGGGGGTCCAGCCCCAGCATTTT
>15|NA|TRBJ2-3|TRBV28|TRBD2
CASSIFPGGIDTQYF
TGTGCCAGCAGTATCTTTCCGGGGGGGATCGATACGCAGTATTTT
>15|NA|TRBJ2-3|TRBV5-1|NA
CASSWLDSTDGTQYF
TGCGCCAGCAGCTGGTTGGACTCAACCGACGGTACGCAGTATTTT
>16|few|TRBJ1-2|TRBV20-1|NA
CSARVVGRDYNYGYTF
TGCAGTGCTAGAGTGGTGGGCAGGGATTATAACTATGGCTACACCTTC
>15|few|TRBJ2-1|TRBV4-3|NA
CASSLSDRDYNEQFF
TGCGCCAGCAGCCTATCTGATAGGGACTACAATGAGCAGTTCTTC
>15|few|TRBJ1-4|TRBV7-2|NA
CASSLKRGANEKLFF
TGTGCCAGCAGCTTGAAGAGGGGCGCTAATGAAAAACTGTTTTTT
>11|many|TRBJ2-1|TRBV12-5|NA
CASGFGYEQFF
TGTGCTAGTGGTTTCGGCTATGAGCAGTTCTTC
>15|NA|TRBJ2-3|TRBV6-2/TRBV6-3|TRBD2
CASRGVREVWNTQYF
TGTGCCAGCAGGGGCGTACGGGAGGTTTGGAATACGCAGTATTTT
>15|NA|TRBJ1-2|TRBV5-1|TRBD1
CASSSAGTGVFGYTF
TGCGCCAGCAGCTCAGCTGGGACAGGGGTCTTCGGCTACACCTTC
>13|few|TRBJ2-5|TRBV29-1|NA
CSVEGLVDETQYF
TGCAGCGTTGAAGGACTAGTCGACGAGACCCAGTACTTC
>10|NA|TRBJ2-1|TRBV2|NA
CARRGREQFF
TGTGCCCGACGGGGGCGCGAGCAGTTCTTC
>16|NA|TRBJ2-1|TRBV27|TRBD2
CASRLVGRVAYNEQFF
TGTGCCAGCAGGCTAGTGGGGAGGGTCGCCTACAATGAGCAGTTCTTC
>15|NA|TRBJ2-7|TRBV9|NA
CASSVGSGGGREQYF
TGTGCCAGCAGCGTAGGTAGCGGCGGAGGGCGCGAGCAGTACTTC
>11|few|TRBJ1-3|TRBV20-1|NA
CSARAGNTIYF
TGCAGTGCCCGAGCCGGAAACACCATATATTTT
>13|few|TRBJ2-1|TRBV30|NA
CAWSVPSVYEQFF
TGTGCCTGGAGTGTACCTAGCGTCTATGAGCAGTTCTTC
>13|NA|TRBJ1-1|TRBV29-1|NA
CSAERVLNTEAFF
TGCAGCGCCGAAAGAGTCTTGAACACTGAAGCTTTCTTT